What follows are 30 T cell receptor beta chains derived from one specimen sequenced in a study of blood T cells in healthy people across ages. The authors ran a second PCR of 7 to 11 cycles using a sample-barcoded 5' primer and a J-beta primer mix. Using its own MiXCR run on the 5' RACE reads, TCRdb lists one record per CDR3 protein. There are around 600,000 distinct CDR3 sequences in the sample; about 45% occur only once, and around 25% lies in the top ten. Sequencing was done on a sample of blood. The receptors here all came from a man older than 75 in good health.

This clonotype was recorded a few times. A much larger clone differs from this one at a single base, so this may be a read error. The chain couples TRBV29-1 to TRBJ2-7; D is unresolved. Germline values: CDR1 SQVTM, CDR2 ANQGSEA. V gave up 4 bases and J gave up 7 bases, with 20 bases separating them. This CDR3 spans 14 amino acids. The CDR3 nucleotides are TGCAGCGTTGGGGCTGTTCCCTCCTACAATGAGCAGTACTTC. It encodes CSVGAVPSYNEQYF.

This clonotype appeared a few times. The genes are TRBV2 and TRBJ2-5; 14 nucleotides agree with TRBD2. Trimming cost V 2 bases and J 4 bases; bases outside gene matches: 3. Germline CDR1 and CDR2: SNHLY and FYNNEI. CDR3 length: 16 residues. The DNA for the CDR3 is TGTGCCAGCAGTGAAAGGGGACTAGCGGGAGCAGAGACCCAGTACTTC. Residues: CASSERGLAGAETQYF.

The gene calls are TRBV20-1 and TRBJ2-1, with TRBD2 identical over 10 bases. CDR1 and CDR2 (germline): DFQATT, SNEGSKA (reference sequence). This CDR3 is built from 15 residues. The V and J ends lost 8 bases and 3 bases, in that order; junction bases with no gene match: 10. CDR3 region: CSTTLAGDLYNEQFF. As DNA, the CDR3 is TGCAGTACTACTCTAGCGGGAGACCTCTACAATGAGCAGTTCTTC.

DNA for the CDR3: TGCGCCAGCAGTTGGAGGGGTCAGAACACTGAAGCTTTCTTT. It codes for CASSWRGQNTEAFF. The chain has TRBV5-1 and TRBJ1-1, with D perhaps matching TRBD1 (5 bases). With 5 bases removed from V and 1 base from J, the gap between germline ends came to 12 bases. The CDR3 loop spans 14 amino acids. Germline CDR1 and CDR2: SGHRS and YFSETQ.

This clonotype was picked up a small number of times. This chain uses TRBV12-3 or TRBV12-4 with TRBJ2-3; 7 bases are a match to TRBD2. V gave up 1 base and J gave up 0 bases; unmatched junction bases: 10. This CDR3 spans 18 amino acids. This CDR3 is CASSLGSWRETSTDTQYF. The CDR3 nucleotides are TGTGCCAGCAGTTTAGGTAGCTGGCGGGAGACTAGCACAGATACGCAGTATTTT.

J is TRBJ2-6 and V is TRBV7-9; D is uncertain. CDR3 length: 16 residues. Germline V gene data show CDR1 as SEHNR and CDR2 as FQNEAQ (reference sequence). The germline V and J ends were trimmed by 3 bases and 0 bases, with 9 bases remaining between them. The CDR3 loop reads CASSLARTSGANVLTF. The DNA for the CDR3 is TGTGCCAGCAGCTTGGCCAGAACCTCTGGGGCCAACGTCCTGACTTTC.

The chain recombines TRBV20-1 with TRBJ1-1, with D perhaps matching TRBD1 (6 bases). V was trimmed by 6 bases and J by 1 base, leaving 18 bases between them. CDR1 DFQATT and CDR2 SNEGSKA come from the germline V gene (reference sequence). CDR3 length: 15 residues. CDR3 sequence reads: CSAGTPTYRNTEAFF. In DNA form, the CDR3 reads TGCAGTGCCGGGACACCAACTTACAGGAACACTGAAGCTTTCTTT.

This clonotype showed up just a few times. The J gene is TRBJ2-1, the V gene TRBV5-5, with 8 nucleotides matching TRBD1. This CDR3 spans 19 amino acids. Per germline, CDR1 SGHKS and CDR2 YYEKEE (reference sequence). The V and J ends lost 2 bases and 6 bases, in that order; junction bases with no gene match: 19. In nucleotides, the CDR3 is TGTGCCAGCAGCTTCCCGACAGGGGTGAGGTCCCAGGTGGCCAATGAGCAGTTCTTC. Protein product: CASSFPTGVRSQVANEQFF.

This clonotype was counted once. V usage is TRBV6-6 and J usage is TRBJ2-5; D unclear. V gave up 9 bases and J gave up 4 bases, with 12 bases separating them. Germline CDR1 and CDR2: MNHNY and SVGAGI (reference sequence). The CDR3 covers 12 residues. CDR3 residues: CASGLIAETQYF. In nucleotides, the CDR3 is TGTGCCAGTGGTCTAATAGCAGAGACCCAGTACTTC.

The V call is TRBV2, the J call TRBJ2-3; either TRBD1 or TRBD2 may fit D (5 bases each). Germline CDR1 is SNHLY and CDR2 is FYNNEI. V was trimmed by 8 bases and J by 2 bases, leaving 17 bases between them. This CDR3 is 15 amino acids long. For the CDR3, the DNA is TGTGCCAGCCCCGGGACCTCATATTACACAGATACGCAGTATTTT. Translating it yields CASPGTSYYTDTQYF.

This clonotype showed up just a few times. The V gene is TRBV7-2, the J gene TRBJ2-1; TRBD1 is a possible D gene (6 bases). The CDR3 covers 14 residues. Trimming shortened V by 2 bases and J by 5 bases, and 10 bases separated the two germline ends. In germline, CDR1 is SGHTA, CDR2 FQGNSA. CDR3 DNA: TGTGCCAGCAGCTTACACAGGGAGAACAATGAGCAGTTCTTC. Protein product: CASSLHRENNEQFF.

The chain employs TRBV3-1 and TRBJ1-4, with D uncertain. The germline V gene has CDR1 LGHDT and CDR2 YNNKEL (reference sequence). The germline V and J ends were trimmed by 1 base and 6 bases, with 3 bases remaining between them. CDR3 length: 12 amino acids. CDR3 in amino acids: CASSQVDEKLFF. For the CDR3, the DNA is TGTGCCAGCAGCCAAGTGGATGAAAAACTGTTTTTT. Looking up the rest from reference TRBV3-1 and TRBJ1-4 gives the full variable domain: DTAVSQTPKYLVTQMGNDKSIKCEQNLGHDTMYWYKQDSKKFLKIMFSYNNKELIINETVPNRFSPKSPDKAHLNLHINSLELGDSAVYFCASSQVDEKLFFGSGTQLSVL.

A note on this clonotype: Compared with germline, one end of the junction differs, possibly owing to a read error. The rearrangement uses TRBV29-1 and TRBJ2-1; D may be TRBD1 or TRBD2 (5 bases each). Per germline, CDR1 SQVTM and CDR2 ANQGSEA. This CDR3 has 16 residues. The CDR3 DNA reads TGCAGCGCTGAAGGGTGGCCGGGACGAGGTGGTGATGAGCAGTTCTTC. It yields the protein CSAEGWPGRGGDEQFF.

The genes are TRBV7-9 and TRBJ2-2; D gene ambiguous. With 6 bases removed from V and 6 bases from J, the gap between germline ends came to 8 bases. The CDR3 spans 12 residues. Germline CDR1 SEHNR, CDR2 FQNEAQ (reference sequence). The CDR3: CASSFLSGELFF. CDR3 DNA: TGTGCCAGCAGTTTCCTTTCCGGGGAGCTGTTTTTT.

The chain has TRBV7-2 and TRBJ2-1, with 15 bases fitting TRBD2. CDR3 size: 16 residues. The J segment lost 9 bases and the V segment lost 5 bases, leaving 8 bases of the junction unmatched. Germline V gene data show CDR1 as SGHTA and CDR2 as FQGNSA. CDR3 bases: TGTGCCAGCAGCCCAGCCGGACTAGCGGGGGGGCGTGAGCAGTTCTTC. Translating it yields CASSPAGLAGGREQFF.

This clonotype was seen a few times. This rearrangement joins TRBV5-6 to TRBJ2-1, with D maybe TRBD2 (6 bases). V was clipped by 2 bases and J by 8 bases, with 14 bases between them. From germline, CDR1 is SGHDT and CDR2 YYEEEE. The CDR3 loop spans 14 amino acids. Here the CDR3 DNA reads TGTGCCAGCAGCTTTCTGTCGGGGGTCTATGAGCAGTTCTTC. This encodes CASSFLSGVYEQFF.

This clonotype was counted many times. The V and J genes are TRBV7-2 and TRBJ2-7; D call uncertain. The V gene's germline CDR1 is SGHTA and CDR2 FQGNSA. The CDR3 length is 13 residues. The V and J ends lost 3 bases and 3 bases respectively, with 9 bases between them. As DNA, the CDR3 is TGTGCCAGCAGCTTCCCCCCCAGCTACGAGCAGTACTTC. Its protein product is CASSFPPSYEQYF.

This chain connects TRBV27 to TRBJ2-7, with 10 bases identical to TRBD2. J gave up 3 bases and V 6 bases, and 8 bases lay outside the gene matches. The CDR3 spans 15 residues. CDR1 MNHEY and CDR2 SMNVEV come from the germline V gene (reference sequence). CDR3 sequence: CASSPTSGVNYEQYF. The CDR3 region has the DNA TGTGCCAGCAGCCCAACTAGCGGGGTAAACTACGAGCAGTACTTC.

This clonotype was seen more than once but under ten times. The CDR3 DNA follows: TGTGCCAGCAGCCAAGCTAGTCCCTTCAAGAGCTCCTACAATGAGCAGTTCTTC. It codes for CASSQASPFKSSYNEQFF. The rearrangement uses TRBV14 and TRBJ2-1; no clear D gene. The CDR3 has 18 amino acids. CDR1 SGHDN and CDR2 FVKESK come from the germline V gene. Trimming took off 1 base at V and 0 bases at J, with 16 bases between the two ends.

CDR3 protein: CASSVAYGTARTDTQYF. DNA of the CDR3: TGTGCCAGCAGCGTAGCTTACGGGACTGCACGCACAGATACGCAGTATTTT. The chain employs TRBV9 and TRBJ2-3, with TRBD2 as a possible D gene (6 bases). Germline CDR1 reads SGDLS; CDR2 reads YYNGEE. V lost 0 bases and J 1 base, leaving 15 bases between the germline ends. The length of the CDR3 is 17 residues. Using reference TRBV9 and TRBJ2-3 for the parts outside the CDR3, the full variable domain is DSGVTQTPKHLITATGQRVTLRCSPRSGDLSVYWYQQSLDQGLQFLIQYYNGEERAKGNILERFSAQQFPDLHSELNLSSLELGDSALYFCASSVAYGTARTDTQYFGPGTRLTVL.

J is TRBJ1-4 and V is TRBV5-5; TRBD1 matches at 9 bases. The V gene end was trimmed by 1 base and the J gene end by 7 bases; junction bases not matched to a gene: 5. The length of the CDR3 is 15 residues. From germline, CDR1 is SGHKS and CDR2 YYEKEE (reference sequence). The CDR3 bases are TGTGCCAGCAGCTTGCAGGGACAGGGTGGTGAAAAACTGTTTTTT. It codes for CASSLQGQGGEKLFF. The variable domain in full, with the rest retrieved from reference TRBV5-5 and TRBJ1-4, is DAGVTQSPTHLIKTRGQQVTLRCSPISGHKSVSWYQQVLGQGPQFIFQYYEKEERGRGNFPDRFSARQFPNYSSELNVNALLLGDSALYLCASSLQGQGGEKLFFGSGTQLSVL.

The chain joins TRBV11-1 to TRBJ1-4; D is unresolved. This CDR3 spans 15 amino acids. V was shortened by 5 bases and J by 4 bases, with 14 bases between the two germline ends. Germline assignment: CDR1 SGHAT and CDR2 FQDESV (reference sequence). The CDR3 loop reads CASSPRRRVNEKLFF. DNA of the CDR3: TGTGCCAGCAGCCCTCGGCGGAGGGTTAATGAAAAACTGTTTTTT.

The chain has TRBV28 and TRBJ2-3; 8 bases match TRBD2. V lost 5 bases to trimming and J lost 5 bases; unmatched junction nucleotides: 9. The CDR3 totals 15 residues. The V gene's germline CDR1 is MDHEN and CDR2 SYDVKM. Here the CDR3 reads CASSHPAGVVDTQYF. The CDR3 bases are TGTGCCAGCAGTCACCCAGCGGGAGTAGTAGATACGCAGTATTTT.

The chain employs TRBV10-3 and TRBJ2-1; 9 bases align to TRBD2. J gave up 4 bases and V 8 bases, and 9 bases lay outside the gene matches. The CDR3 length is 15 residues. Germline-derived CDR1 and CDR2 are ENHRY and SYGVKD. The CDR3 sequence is CAISPGSGRYNEQFF. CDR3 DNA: TGTGCCATCTCGCCGGGGAGCGGGAGGTACAATGAGCAGTTCTTC.

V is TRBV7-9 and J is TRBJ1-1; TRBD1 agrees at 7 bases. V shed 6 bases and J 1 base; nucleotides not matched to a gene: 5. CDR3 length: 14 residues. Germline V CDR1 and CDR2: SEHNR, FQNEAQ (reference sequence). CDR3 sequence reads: CASSLGQSNTEAFF. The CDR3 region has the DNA TGTGCCAGCAGTTTGGGACAGTCGAACACTGAAGCTTTCTTT.

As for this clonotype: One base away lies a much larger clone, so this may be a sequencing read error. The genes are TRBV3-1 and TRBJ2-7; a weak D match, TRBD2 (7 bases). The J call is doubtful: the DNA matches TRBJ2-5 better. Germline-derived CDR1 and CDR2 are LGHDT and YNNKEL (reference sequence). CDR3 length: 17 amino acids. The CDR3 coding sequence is TGTGCCAGCAGTCTCCGGGAATGGGGGGGCCAAACAGAGACCCAGTACTTC. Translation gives CASSLREWGGQTETQYF.

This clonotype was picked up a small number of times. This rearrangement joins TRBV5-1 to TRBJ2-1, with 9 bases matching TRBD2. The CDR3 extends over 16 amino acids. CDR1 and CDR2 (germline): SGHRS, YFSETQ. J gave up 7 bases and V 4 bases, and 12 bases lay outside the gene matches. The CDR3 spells CASSPLRGSGRNEQFF. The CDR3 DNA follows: TGCGCCAGCAGCCCACTTCGGGGTAGCGGGAGAAATGAGCAGTTCTTC.

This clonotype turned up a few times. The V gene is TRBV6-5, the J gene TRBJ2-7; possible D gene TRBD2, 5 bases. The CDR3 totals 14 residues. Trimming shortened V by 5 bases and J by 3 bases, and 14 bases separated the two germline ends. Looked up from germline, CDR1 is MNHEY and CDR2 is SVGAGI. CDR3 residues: CASSPPDGNYEQYF. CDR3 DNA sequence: TGTGCCAGCAGTCCCCCGGACGGGAACTACGAGCAGTACTTC.

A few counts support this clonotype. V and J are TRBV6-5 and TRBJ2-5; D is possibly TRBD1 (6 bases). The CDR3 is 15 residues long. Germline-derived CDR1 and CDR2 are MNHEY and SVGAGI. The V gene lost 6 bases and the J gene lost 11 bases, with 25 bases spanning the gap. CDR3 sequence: CASRHGTRRPNEQYF. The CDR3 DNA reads TGTGCCAGCAGACACGGGACAAGAAGACCCAATGAGCAGTACTTC.

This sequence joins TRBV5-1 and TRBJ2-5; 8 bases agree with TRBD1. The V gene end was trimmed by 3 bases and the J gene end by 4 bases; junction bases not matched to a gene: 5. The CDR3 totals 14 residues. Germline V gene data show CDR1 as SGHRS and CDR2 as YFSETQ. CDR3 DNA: TGCGCCAGCAGCTGGGCAGACAGGGGAGAGACCCAGTACTTC. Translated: CASSWADRGETQYF. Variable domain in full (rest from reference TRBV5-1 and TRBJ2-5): KAGVTQTPRYLIKTRGQQVTLSCSPISGHRSVSWYQQTPGQGLQFLFEYFSETQRNKGNFPGRFSGRQFSNSRSEMNVSTLELGDSALYLCASSWADRGETQYFGPGTRLLVL.